The rows below give T cell receptor beta chains drawn from one sample of a study of shared clonotypes between healthy human individuals. Method: immunoSEQ multiplex PCR; TCRdb's copy keeps in-frame clones and lacks some. The sample carries about 340,000 clones, around four fifths recorded once. Sequenced: memory CD4+ T cells sorted from blood. These receptors were taken from a man between 25 and 39 years old in good health. The CDR3 runs from the conserved cysteine through the conserved F or W. A D gene is named only where the DNA matches it firmly. Rows give clone size only sometimes, using once, few, many, or a class for an expanded clone.

-,TRBJ1-1,TRBV19,TRBD1,TGTGCCAGTAGTAGGGGACAGGGATCTCCGGCTGAAGCTTTCTTT,CASSRGQGSPAEAFF
once,TRBJ2-1,TRBV4-1,-,TGCGCCAGCAGCCAAGTGCCGACATCAACCTACAATGAGCAGTTCTTC,CASSQVPTSTYNEQFF
-,TRBJ2-3,TRBV7-2,TRBD2,TGTGCCAGCAGCATTCGACAACTAGCGGGAGCTAGCAATACGCAGTATTTT,CASSIRQLAGASNTQYF
-,TRBJ2-5,TRBV7-2,TRBD1,TGTGCCAGCAGTTCGGACAGGGTCGGGACCCAGTACTTC,CASSSDRVGTQYF
-,TRBJ2-7,TRBV6-5,-,TGTGCCAGCAGCCTCGGAGAGCGGTGGGGTGAGCAGTACTTC,CASSLGERWGEQYF
-,TRBJ2-1,TRBV7-8,TRBD2,TGTGCCAGCAGCTTCGGACTAGCGGGAGTCAGGGGTTACAATGAGCAGTTCTTC,CASSFGLAGVRGYNEQFF
-,TRBJ2-3,TRBV6-1,-,TGTGCCAGCAGTGAAATGTCCCCCACAGATACGCAGTATTTT,CASSEMSPTDTQYF
-,TRBJ2-1,TRBV11-3,-,TGTGCCAGCGCCTTCTCCGGGTTGGGAGAGGGGCAGTTCTTC,CASAFSGLGEGQFF
few,TRBJ2-3,TRBV7-2,TRBD2,TGTGCCAGCAGCTCACGGGGACTAGCGGGAAGGGCAGATACGCAGTATTTT,CASSSRGLAGRADTQYF
-,TRBJ2-7,TRBV5-1,-,TGCGCCAGCAGCTTGGAGGCCCAGGGCCCTGGGACCTACGAGCAGTACTTC,CASSLEAQGPGTYEQYF
many,TRBJ2-2,TRBV18,-,TGTGCCAGCTCGAGGGTAACGGACACCGGGGAGCTGTTTTTT,CASSRVTDTGELFF
-,TRBJ2-3,TRBV29-1,TRBD2,TGCAGCGTTTTAGCGGGAGGGGGCACAGATACGCAGTATTTT,CSVLAGGGTDTQYF
-,TRBJ2-1,TRBV14,-,TGTGCCAGCAGCCAAGCAAATGAGCAGTTCTTC,CASSQANEQFF
-,TRBJ2-2,TRBV2,-,TGTGCCAGCAGGGCGGAGCACGCCGGGGAGCTGTTTTTT,CASRAEHAGELFF
few,TRBJ1-2,TRBV28,-,TGTGCCAGCCGTCCCGGGGGGTATGGCTACACCTTC,CASRPGGYGYTF
many,TRBJ2-1,TRBV9,-,TGTGCCAGCACGGGGGTCCTTGGGGGCGTTGAGCAGTTCTTC,CASTGVLGGVEQFF
-,TRBJ2-7,TRBV14,-,TGTGCCAGCAGCCAAGGAGGGGGTTGGGCCTTC,CASSQGGGWAF
-,TRBJ2-1,TRBV2,-,TGTGCCAGCAAGGGGTCCATAAGCTCCTACAATGAGCAGTTCTTC,CASKGSISSYNEQFF
many,TRBJ2-5,TRBV2,TRBD1,TGTGCCAGCAGTGCACAGGGGGAGACCCAGTACTTC,CASSAQGETQYF
-,TRBJ2-5,TRBV7-6,-,TGTGCCAGCAGCTTAGCGGGGTTAGGGCAAGAGACCCAGTACTTC,CASSLAGLGQETQYF
once,TRBJ2-1,TRBV25-1,-,TGTGCCAGCAGTGCAGGGAGGCAGCAGTTCTTC,CASSAGRQQFF
once,TRBJ2-7,TRBV5-5,-,TGTGCCAGCAGCTCCCCGGGACGCCGCTACGAGCAGTACTTC,CASSSPGRRYEQYF
-,TRBJ2-7,TRBV7-9,-,TGTGCCAGCAGCTCCCAGCTAGGAGGGAGATTTGACTTC,CASSSQLGGRFDF
few,TRBJ2-3,TRBV4-1,TRBD2,TGCGCCAGCAGCCAAGATAGGGGACTAGCGGGAGGGAGAGGGGCAGATACGCAGTATTTT,CASSQDRGLAGGRGADTQYF
-,TRBJ2-3,TRBV11-2,-,TGTGCCAGCAGCTTAGAGGGGGCCAGAAGCACAGATACGCAGTATTTT,CASSLEGARSTDTQYF
-,TRBJ2-1,TRBV18,TRBD1,TGTGCCAGCTCACCCTCAATGGTTGGACAGGGGGATTACAATGAGCAGTTCTTC,CASSPSMVGQGDYNEQFF
once,TRBJ1-1,TRBV18,TRBD1,TGTGCCAGCTCAAGGACAGGAGAGGAGGAAGCTTTCTTT,CASSRTGEEEAFF
few,TRBJ2-7,TRBV28,TRBD1,TGTGCCAGCAGTACCCACCGGGACAGGGGCTACGAGCAGTACTTC,CASSTHRDRGYEQYF
-,TRBJ2-2,TRBV7-6,-,TGTGCCAGCAGCTTAGACCCGTTAACAGGGCGAATTAACACCGGGGAGCTGTTTTTT,CASSLDPLTGRINTGELFF
-,TRBJ2-3,TRBV10-1,-,TGCGCCAGCAGTGTGGAGCGGGTCACAGATACGCAGTATTTT,CASSVERVTDTQYF
-,TRBJ2-1,TRBV5-4,TRBD2,TGTGCCAGCAGCCCGGGGACTAGCGGGTTTGAGCAGTTCTTC,CASSPGTSGFEQFF
-,TRBJ1-2,TRBV28,-,TGTGCCAGCACCACTGCCGGGGATAACTATGGCTACACCTTC,CASTTAGDNYGYTF
-,TRBJ2-3,TRBV28,TRBD1,TGTGCCAGCAGTTTCGCGGGACAGGGGGGCACAGATACGCAGTATTTT,CASSFAGQGGTDTQYF
-,TRBJ2-5,TRBV14,-,TGTGCCAGCAGCCGAGGGTCTGGACTTCAAGAGACCCAGTACTTC,CASSRGSGLQETQYF
many,TRBJ2-7,TRBV7-9,-,TGTGCCAGCAGCCTTACCCGAGACACTTCCTACGAGCAGTACTTC,CASSLTRDTSYEQYF
-,TRBJ2-7,TRBV5-6,TRBD1,TGTGCCAGCAGCGAACCGGGACAGCTGTACGAGCAGTACTTC,CASSEPGQLYEQYF
-,TRBJ1-1,TRBV28,-,TGTGCCAGCAGCGTTCAACGGGGTGAAGCTTTCTTT,CASSVQRGEAFF
-,TRBJ2-3,TRBV4-1,-,TGCGCCAGCAGCCAAGATCGACTCGGCAGGAGCACAGATACGCAGTATTTT,CASSQDRLGRSTDTQYF
-,TRBJ2-3,TRBV2,TRBD2,TGTGCCAGCAGTGGACTAGCGGGAGATACGCAGTATTTT,CASSGLAGDTQYF
-,TRBJ2-7,TRBV7-2,-,TGTGCCAGCAGCTCCGGCGTTGGTTACGAGCAGTACTTC,CASSSGVGYEQYF
-,TRBJ2-2,TRBV19,TRBD2,TGTGCCAGTAGTATCGGGACTAGCGGTTACACCGGGGAGCTGTTTTTT,CASSIGTSGYTGELFF
once,TRBJ1-2,TRBV5-1,-,TGCGCCAGCAGCTGGGACGGACAGTCCTATGGCTACACCTTC,CASSWDGQSYGYTF
-,TRBJ2-2,TRBV10-3,TRBD2,TGTGCCATCAGTCCGGGACTAGCGGGAACCGGGGAGCTGTTTTTT,CAISPGLAGTGELFF